The next 5 T cell receptor beta chains were all read from a single sample in a study of cytotoxic CD8 clonotypes in ibrutinib-treated CLL. Profiled with immunoSEQ multiplex PCR; TCRdb holds only in-frame clones, not every one. The repertoire has roughly 150,000 clones, more than 70% of them found once; the top ten carry around 2.7%. Sequenced material: PBMCs, taken at disease progression, from a patient treated with ibrutinib. The receptor source for this set is a human donor with chronic lymphocytic leukemia.

This sequence joins TRBV7-3 and TRBJ2-2; 7 positions agree with TRBD2. From germline, CDR1 is SGHTA and CDR2 FQGTGA. J lost 0 bases, V lost 3 bases, and 4 bases had no gene match. This CDR3 has 16 residues. The DNA for the CDR3 is TGTGCCAGCAGCTTTGTCGGGGGGACGAACACCGGGGAGCTGTTTTTT. It specifies CASSFVGGTNTGELFF.

The chain is built from TRBV14 and TRBJ2-1; 9 bases match TRBD2. This CDR3 has 18 amino acids. V lost 3 bases, J lost 0 bases, and 9 bases stayed unmatched. The V gene's germline CDR1 is SGHDN and CDR2 FVKESK. The CDR3 DNA follows: TGTGCCAGCAGCCACGGGACTAGCCATCGTAGCTCCTACAATGAGCAGTTCTTC. It is translated as CASSHGTSHRSSYNEQFF.

Comment on this clone: The sample has other DNA sequences that encode this CDR3 too. This chain links TRBV5-1 with TRBJ2-5; D is unresolved. The CDR3 has 11 amino acids. Trimming took 1 base from V and 4 from J, leaving 2 bases between them. Germline assignment: CDR1 SGHRS and CDR2 YFSETQ. In nucleotides, the CDR3 is TGCGCCAGCAGCTTGCGAGAGACCCAGTACTTC. As protein: CASSLRETQYF.

The genes are TRBV18 and TRBJ1-1; no reliable D call. V was shortened by 4 bases and J by 4 bases, with 22 bases between the two germline ends. This CDR3 has 17 residues. Germline V gene data show CDR1 as KGHSH and CDR2 as LQKENI. The CDR3 loop reads CASSQGNPLSPVTEAFF. CDR3 in DNA: TGTGCCAGCTCACAAGGGAACCCCCTGTCTCCCGTCACTGAAGCTTTCTTT.

This clone came up once. The chain carries TRBV7-9 and TRBJ2-7; either TRBD1 or TRBD2 may supply D (5 bases each). This CDR3 comprises 14 residues. CDR1 SEHNR and CDR2 FQNEAQ come from the germline V gene (reference sequence). Trimming removed 2 bases from V and 0 bases from J, with 8 bases in between. CDR3 DNA sequence: TGTGCCAGCAGCTTATCTGGGGGCTCCTACGAGCAGTACTTC. Translating gives CASSLSGGSYEQYF.